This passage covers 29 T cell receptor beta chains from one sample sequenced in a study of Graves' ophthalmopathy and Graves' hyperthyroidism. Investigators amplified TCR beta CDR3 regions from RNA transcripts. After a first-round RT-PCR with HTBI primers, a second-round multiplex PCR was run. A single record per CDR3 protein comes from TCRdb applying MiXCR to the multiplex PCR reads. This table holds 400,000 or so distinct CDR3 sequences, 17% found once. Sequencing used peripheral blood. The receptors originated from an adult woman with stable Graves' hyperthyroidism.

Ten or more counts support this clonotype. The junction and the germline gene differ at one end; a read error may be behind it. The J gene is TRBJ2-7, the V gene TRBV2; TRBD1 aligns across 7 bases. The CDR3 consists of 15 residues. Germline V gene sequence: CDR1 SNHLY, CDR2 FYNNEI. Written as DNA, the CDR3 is TGTGCCAGCAGCGAAGCAGGGGGTTCCTACTACGAGCAGTACTTC. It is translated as CASSEAGGSYYEQYF.

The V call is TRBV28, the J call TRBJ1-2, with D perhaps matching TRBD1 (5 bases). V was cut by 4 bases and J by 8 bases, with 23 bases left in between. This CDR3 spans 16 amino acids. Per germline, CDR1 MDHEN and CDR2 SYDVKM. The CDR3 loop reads CASSSRDGRRAGGYTF. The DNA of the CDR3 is TGTGCCAGCAGTTCCCGGGACGGACGAAGGGCTGGGGGCTACACCTTC.

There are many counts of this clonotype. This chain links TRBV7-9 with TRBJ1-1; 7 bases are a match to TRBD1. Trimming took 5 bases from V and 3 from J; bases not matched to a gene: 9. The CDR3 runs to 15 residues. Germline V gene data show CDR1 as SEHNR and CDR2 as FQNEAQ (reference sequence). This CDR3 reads CASSRDRDSHTEAFF. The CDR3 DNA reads TGTGCCAGCAGCAGAGACCGGGACAGTCACACTGAAGCTTTCTTT.

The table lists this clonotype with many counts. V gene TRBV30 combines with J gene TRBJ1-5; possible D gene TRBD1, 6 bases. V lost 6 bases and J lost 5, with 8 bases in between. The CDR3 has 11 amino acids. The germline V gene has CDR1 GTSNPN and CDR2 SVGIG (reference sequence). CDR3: CACRGDQPQHF. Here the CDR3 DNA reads TGTGCCTGTAGGGGGGATCAGCCCCAGCATTTT.

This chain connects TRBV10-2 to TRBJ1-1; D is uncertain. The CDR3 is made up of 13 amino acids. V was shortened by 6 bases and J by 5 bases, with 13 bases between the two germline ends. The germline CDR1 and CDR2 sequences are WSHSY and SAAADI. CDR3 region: CASSDSMGTEAFF. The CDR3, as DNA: TGCGCCAGCAGCGACTCCATGGGAACTGAAGCTTTCTTT.

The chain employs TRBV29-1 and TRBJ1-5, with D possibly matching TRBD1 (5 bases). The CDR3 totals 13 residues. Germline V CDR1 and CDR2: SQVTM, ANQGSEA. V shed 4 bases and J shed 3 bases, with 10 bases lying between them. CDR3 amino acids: CSVGQNYNQPQHF. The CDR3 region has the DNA TGCAGCGTTGGACAGAATTACAATCAGCCCCAGCATTTT.

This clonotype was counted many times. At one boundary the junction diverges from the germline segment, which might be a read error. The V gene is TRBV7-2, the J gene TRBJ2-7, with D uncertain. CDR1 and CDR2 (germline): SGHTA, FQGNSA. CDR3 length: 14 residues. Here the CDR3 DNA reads TGTGCCAGCACCCAGACACCGACCTCCCACGAGCAGTACTTC. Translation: CASTQTPTSHEQYF.

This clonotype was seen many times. In DNA, the CDR3 is TGTGCCAGCAGGGGGGTAGGACAGTACTACGAGCAGTACTTC. It encodes CASRGVGQYYEQYF. This chain links TRBV2 with TRBJ2-7; perhaps TRBD1 as D (6 bases). V gave up 6 bases and J gave up 3 bases, with 15 bases separating them. Germline CDR1 SNHLY, CDR2 FYNNEI. This CDR3 has 14 residues.

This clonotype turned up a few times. DNA of the CDR3: TGTGCCAGCAGCAAACTAGCGCTGCAAGAGACCCAGTACTTC. Its protein product is CASSKLALQETQYF. This rearrangement joins TRBV3-1 to TRBJ2-5; 7 nucleotides agree with TRBD2. Losses at the gene ends were 5 bases for V and 2 bases for J; bases not matched to a gene: 5. Germline V lookup: CDR1 LGHDT, CDR2 YNNKEL (reference sequence). The CDR3 contains 14 residues.

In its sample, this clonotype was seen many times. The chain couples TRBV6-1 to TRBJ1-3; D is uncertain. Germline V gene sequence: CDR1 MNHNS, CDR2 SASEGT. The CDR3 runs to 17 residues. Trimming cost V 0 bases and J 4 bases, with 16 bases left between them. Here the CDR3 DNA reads TGTGCCAGCAGTGAAGCTCATATACAATCGGCAGGAAACACCATATATTTT. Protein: CASSEAHIQSAGNTIYF.

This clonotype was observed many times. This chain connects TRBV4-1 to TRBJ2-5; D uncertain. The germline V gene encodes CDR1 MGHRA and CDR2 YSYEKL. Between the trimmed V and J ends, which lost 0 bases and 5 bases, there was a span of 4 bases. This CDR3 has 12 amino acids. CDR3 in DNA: TGCGCCAGCAGCCAAGATCACGAGACCCAGTACTTC. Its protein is CASSQDHETQYF.

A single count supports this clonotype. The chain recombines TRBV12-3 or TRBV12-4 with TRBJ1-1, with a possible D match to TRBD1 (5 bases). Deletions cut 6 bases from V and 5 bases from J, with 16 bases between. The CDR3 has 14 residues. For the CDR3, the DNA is TGTGCCAGCAGGTCAAGGGGTAGGAGGACTGAAGCTTTCTTT. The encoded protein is CASRSRGRRTEAFF.

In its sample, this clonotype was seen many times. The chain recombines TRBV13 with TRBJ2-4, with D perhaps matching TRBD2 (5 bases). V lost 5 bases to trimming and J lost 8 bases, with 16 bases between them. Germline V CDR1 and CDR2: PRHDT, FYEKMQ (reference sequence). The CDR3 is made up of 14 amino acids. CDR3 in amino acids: CASSPGLGSHIQYF. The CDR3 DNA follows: TGTGCCAGCAGCCCTGGGCTGGGGAGTCACATTCAGTACTTC.

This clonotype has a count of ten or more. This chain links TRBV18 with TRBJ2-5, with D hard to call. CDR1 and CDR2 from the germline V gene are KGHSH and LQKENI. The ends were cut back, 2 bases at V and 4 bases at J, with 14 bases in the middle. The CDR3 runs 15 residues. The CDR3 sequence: CASSPASRTRETQYF. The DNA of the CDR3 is TGTGCCAGCTCACCAGCCTCCCGCACCCGAGAGACCCAGTACTTC.

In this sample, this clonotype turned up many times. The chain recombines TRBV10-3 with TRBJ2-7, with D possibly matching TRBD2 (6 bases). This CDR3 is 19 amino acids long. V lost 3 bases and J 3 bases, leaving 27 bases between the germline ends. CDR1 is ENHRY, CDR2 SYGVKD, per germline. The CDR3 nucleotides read TGTGCCATCAGTGACTCGACAAGGAGAATGACTAGTATATACTACGAGCAGTACTTC. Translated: CAISDSTRRMTSIYYEQYF.

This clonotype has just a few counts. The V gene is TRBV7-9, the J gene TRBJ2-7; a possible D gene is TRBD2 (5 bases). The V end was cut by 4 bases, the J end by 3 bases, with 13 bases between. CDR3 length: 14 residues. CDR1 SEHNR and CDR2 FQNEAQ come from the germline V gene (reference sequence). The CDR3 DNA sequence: TGTGCCAGCAGCTCAAGCTACGGGGACTACGAGCAGTACTTC. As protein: CASSSSYGDYEQYF.

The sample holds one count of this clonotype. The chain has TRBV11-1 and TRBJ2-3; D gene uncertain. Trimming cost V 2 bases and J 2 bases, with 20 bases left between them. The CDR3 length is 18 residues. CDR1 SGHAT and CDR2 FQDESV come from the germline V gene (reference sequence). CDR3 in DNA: TGTGCCAGCAGCTTAATGGTTAGTGGGAAGCCTCTCACAGATACGCAGTATTTT. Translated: CASSLMVSGKPLTDTQYF.

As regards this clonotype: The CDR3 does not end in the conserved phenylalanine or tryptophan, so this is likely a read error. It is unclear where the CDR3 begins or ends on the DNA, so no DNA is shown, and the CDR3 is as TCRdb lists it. CDR3 residues: CASSLYVGGGQPQQL. The genes are TRBV27 and TRBJ1-5; whether TRBD1, the table's D call, matches the DNA was not checked. Germline CDR1 and CDR2: MNHEY and SMNVEV (reference sequence). The CDR3 is 15 residues long, counting both termini.

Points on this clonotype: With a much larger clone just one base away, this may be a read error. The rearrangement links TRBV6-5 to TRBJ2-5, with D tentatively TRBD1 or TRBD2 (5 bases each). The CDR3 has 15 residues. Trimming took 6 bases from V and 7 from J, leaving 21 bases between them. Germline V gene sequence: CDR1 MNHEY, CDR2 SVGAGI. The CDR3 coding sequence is TGTGCCAGCAGCTTAGGTGCGGGCACAGGAGCGACCCAGTACTTC. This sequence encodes CASSLGAGTGATQYF.

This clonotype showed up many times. For the CDR3, the DNA is TGTGCCAGCAGTCAAGGGGAAAACACTGAAGCTTTCTTT. Protein: CASSQGENTEAFF. This chain joins TRBV2 and TRBJ1-1; tentative D call: TRBD1 (5 bases). The germline V and J ends were trimmed by 5 bases and 2 bases, with 9 bases remaining between them. Germline V gene lookup returns CDR1 SNHLY and CDR2 FYNNEI. The CDR3 loop spans 13 amino acids.

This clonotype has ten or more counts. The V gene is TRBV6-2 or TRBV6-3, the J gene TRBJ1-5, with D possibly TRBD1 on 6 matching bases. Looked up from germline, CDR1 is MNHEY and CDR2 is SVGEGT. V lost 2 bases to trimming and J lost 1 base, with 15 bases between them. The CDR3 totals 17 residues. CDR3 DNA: TGTGCCAGCAGTTACCAGGACAGACCAACAAGCAATCAGCCCCAGCATTTT. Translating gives CASSYQDRPTSNQPQHF.

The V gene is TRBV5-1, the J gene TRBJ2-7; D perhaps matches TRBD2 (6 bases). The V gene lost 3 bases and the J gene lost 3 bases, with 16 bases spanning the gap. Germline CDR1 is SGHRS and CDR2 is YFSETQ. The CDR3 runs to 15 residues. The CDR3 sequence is CASSSGGFGSYEQYF. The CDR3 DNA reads TGCGCCAGCAGCTCCGGAGGGTTCGGGAGCTACGAGCAGTACTTC.

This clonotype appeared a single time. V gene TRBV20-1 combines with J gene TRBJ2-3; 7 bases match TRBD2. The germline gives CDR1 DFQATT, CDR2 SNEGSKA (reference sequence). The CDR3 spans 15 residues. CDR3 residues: CSPAPSSGSTDTQYF. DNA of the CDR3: TGCAGCCCCGCCCCATCTAGCGGTAGCACAGATACGCAGTATTTT.

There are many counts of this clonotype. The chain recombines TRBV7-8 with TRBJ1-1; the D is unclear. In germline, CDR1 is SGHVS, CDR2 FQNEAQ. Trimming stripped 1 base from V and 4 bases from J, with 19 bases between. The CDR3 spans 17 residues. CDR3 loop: CASSLDSGRISTTEAFF. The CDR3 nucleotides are TGTGCCAGCAGCTTAGATTCGGGCCGAATAAGTACCACTGAAGCTTTCTTT.

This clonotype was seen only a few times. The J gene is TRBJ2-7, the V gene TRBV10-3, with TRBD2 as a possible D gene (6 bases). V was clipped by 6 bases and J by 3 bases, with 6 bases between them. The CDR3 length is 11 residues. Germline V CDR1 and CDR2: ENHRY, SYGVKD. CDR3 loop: CAISGSYEQYF. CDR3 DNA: TGTGCCATCAGCGGGAGCTACGAGCAGTACTTC.

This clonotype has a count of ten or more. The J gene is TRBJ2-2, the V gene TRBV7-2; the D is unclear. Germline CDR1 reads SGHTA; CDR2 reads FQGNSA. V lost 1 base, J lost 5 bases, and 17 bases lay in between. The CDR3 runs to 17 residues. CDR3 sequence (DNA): TGTGCCAGCAGCTTAGATGGTCGGTCCGCGCTTACCGGGGAGCTGTTTTTT. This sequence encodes CASSLDGRSALTGELFF.

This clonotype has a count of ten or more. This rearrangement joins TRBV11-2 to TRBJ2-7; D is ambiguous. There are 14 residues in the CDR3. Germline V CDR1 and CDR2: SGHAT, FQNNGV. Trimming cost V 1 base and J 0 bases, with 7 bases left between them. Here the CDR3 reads CASSLVDNSYEQYF. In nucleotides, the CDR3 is TGTGCCAGCAGCTTAGTCGATAACTCCTACGAGCAGTACTTC.

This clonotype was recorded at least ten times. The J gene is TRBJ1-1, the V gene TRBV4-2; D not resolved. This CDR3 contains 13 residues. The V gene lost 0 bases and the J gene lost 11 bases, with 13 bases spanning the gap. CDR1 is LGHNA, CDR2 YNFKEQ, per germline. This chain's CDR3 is CASSQDGDLGAFF. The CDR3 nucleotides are TGTGCCAGCAGCCAAGATGGAGACCTAGGGGCTTTCTTT.

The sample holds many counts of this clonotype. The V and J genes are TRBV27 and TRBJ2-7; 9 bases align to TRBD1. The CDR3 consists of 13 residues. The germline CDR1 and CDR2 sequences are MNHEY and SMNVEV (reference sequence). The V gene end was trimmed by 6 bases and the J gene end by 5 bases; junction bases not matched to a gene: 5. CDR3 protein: CASSGQGQNEQYF. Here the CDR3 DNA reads TGTGCCAGCAGCGGACAGGGGCAGAACGAGCAGTACTTC.